This T cell receptor (beta chain) was obtained from a study of T cell responses to AZD1222 COVID-19 vaccine. Trimming at V came to 4 bases and at J to 2 bases, leaving 2 bases not matched to a gene. The CDR3 spans 15 residues. Libraries were prepared by immunoSEQ multiplex PCR; TCRdb keeps only in-frame clonotypes and omits some of them. In the table there are approximately 120,000 clones, roughly 90% of which are singletons. The receptor comes from an adult in good health. This sample comprised peripheral blood, obtained on day 0 of AZD1222 vaccination. J is TRBJ2-1 and V is TRBV5-3; 11 nucleotides align to TRBD1. TRBV5-3 is an ORF for which the function is uncertain. CDR3: CARSRTGGPYNEQFF. In DNA, the CDR3 is TGTGCCAGAAGCCGGACAGGGGGCCCCTACAATGAGCAGTTCTTC.